This TCR beta chain was captured by sequencing in a study of CD8+CD57+ T cells in acquired aplastic anemia. Study-level background: CD4+ and CD8+ cells, once sorted, gave DNA averaging approximately 3.3 ug.

Genomic DNA acted as the template from which TCR beta VDJ combination and CDR3 sequence profiling were carried out. TCRdb reprocessed the reads via MiXCR and lists one record per CDR3 protein. The profile shows more than 150,000 distinct CDR3 sequences, 64% of them singletons. The CDR3 has 16 residues. The germline V and J ends were trimmed by 5 bases and 0 bases, with 14 bases remaining between them. The V gene's germline CDR1 is SQVTM and CDR2 ANQGSEA. The chain is built from TRBV29-1 and TRBJ2-6, with D perhaps TRBD1 or TRBD2 (5 bases each). The sequenced material came from sorted CD4+, CD8+, or CD8+CD57+ T cells (not recorded which) from PBMCs. The sequence came from a human donor with severe aplastic anemia or a healthy control (not recorded which). CDR3 protein: CSVLGDVFSGANVLTF. The CDR3 bases are TGCAGCGTTCTGGGGGACGTATTCTCTGGGGCCAACGTCCTGACTTTC.